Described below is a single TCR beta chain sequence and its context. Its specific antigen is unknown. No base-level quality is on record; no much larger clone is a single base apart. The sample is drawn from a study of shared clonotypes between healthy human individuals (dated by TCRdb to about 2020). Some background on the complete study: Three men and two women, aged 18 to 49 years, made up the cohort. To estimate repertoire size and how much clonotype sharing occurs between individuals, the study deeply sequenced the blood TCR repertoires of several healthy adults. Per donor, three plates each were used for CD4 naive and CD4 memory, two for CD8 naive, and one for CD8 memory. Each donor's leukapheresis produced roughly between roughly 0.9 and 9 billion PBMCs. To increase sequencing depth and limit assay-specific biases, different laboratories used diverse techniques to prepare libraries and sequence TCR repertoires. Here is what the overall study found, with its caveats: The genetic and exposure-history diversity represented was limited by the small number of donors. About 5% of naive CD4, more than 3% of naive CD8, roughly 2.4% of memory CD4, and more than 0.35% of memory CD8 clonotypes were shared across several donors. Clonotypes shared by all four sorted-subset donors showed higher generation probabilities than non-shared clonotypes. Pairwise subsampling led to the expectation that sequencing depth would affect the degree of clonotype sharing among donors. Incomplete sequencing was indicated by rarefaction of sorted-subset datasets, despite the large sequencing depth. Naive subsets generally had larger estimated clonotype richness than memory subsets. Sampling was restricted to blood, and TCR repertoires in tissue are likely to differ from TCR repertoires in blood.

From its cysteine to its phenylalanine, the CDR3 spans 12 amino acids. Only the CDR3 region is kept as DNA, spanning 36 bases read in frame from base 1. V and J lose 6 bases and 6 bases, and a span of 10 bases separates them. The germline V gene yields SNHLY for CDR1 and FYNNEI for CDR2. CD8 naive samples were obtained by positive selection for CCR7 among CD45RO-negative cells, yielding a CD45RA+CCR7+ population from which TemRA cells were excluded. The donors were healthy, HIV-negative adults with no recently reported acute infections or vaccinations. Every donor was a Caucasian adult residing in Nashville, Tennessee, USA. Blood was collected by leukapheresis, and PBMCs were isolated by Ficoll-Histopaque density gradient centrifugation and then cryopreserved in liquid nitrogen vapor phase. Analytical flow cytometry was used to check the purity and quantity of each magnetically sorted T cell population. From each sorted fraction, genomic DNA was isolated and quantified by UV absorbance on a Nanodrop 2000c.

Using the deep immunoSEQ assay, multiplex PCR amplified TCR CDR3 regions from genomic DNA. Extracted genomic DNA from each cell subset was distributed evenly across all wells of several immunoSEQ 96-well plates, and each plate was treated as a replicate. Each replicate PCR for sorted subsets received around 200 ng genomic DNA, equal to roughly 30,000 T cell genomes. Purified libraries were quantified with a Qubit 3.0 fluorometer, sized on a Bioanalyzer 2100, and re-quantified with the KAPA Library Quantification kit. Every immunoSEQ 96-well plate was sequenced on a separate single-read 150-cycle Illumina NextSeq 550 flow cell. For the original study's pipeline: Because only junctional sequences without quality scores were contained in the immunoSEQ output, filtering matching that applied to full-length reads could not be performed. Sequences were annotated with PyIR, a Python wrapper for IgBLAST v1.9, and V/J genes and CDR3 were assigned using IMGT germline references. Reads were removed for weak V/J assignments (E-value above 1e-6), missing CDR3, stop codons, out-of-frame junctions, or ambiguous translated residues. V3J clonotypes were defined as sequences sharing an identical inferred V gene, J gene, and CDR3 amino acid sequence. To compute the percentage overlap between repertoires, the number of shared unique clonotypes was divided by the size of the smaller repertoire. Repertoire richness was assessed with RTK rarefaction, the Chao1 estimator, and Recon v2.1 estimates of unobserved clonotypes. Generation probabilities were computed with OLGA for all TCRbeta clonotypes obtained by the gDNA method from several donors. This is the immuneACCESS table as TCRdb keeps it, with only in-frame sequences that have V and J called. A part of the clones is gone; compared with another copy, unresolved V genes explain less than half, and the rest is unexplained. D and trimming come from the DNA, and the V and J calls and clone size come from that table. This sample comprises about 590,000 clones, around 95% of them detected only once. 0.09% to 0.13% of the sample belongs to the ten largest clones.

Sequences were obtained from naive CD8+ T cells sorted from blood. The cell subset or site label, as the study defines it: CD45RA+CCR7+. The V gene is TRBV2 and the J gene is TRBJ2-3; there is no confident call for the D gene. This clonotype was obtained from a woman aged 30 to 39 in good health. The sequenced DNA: TGTGCCAGCAGCCGATTAGGGGATACGCAGTATTTT. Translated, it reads CASSRLGDTQYF.